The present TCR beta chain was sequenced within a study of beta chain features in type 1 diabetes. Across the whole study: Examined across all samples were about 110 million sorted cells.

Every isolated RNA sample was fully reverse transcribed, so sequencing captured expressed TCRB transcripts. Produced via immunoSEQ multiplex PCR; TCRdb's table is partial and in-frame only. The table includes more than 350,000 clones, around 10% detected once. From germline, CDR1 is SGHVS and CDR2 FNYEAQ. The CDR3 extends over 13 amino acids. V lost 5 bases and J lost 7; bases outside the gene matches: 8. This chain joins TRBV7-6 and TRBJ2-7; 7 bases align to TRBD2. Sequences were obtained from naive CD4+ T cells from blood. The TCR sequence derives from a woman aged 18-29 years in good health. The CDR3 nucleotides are TGTGCCAGCAGCGGCGGGGGACGTAGGGAGCAGTACTTC. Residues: CASSGGGRREQYF.